This T cell receptor (beta chain) came from a study of Graves' ophthalmopathy and Graves' hyperthyroidism. This CDR3 comprises 12 residues. The germline V and J ends were trimmed by 5 bases and 5 bases, with 10 bases remaining between them. The germline CDR1 and CDR2 sequences are SGHAT and FQNNGV. This clonotype was counted ten times or more. Amplified material comprised TCR beta CDR3 regions derived from RNA transcripts. RT-PCR was first run with HTBI primers, then multiplex PCR in a second round. Using its own MiXCR run on the multiplex PCR reads, TCRdb lists one record per CDR3 protein. The table shows around 1.1 million distinct CDR3 sequences, with about 35% occurring only once.

The source material was peripheral blood or thyroid tissue (not recorded which). The rearrangement links TRBV11-2 to TRBJ2-7; the D gene is possibly TRBD2 (5 bases). The clonotype originates from an adult man with Graves' hyperthyroidism. Here the CDR3 reads CASSPLRDEQYF. DNA for the CDR3: TGTGCCAGCAGCCCGCTGCGGGACGAGCAGTACTTC.